The rows below give T cell receptor beta chains drawn from one sample of a study of cytomegalovirus exposure and HLA in healthy donors. Sequencing used immunoSEQ multiplex PCR; TCRdb keeps in-frame clones, though not all of them. Found here are around 230,000 clones, approximately 84% of them singletons; the top ten hold 0.2% to 0.25%. The sequenced sample consisted of PBMCs. The receptors come from a girl aged 2-10 years in good health and CMV-seronegative. Both conserved end residues are part of each CDR3. The D gene is left open where the match is weak. Where a row states a size, it is once, few, many or the class of an expanded clone; other rows omit it.

DNA: TGTGCCAGCAGTACCCCCGGACAGGGAAACTACGAGCAGTACTTC
CDR3: CASSTPGQGNYEQYF
J: TRBJ2-7
V: TRBV6-5
size: -
length: 15
D: TRBD1

DNA: TGTGCCAGCAGCTTGAGGGACAGGGCCATGAATGAGCAGTTCTTC
CDR3: CASSLRDRAMNEQFF
J: TRBJ2-1
V: TRBV5-8
size: -
length: 15
D: TRBD1

DNA: TGCGCCAGCAGCCGCGGTGGGTACCAAGAGACCCAGTACTTC
CDR3: CASSRGGYQETQYF
J: TRBJ2-5
V: TRBV5-1
size: -
length: 14
D: -

DNA: TGTGCCAGCAGTGATGGGCCGGGACTCCTCACAGATACGCAGTATTTT
CDR3: CASSDGPGLLTDTQYF
J: TRBJ2-3
V: TRBV2
size: -
length: 16
D: -

DNA: TGCGCCAGCAGCGCACCGACAGGGAGCAAAAACATTCAGTACTTC
CDR3: CASSAPTGSKNIQYF
J: TRBJ2-4
V: TRBV5-1
size: -
length: 15
D: TRBD1

DNA: TGTGCCAGTAGTTCTGCCGGGGTACTCACAGATACGCAGTATTTT
CDR3: CASSSAGVLTDTQYF
J: TRBJ2-3
V: TRBV19
size: -
length: 15
D: -

DNA: TGTGCCAGCAGCCTAACGGAGACCCAGTACTTC
CDR3: CASSLTETQYF
J: TRBJ2-5
V: TRBV11-2
size: -
length: 11
D: -

DNA: TGTGCCAGCAGCCAAGATTTCGGGAACAGGGGGCGATTCGGGTACACCGGGGAGCTGTTTTTT
CDR3: CASSQDFGNRGRFGYTGELFF
J: TRBJ2-2
V: TRBV14
size: -
length: 21
D: TRBD1

DNA: TGTGCCAGTACAATCGGGGGGACTTCAGGTGGCTACACCTTC
CDR3: CASTIGGTSGGYTF
J: TRBJ1-2
V: TRBV19
size: -
length: 14
D: -

DNA: TGTGCCTGGGATACCGGGACAGGGTCTGGCTACACCTTC
CDR3: CAWDTGTGSGYTF
J: TRBJ1-2
V: TRBV30
size: -
length: 13
D: TRBD1

DNA: TGTGCCAGCAGCTTACTAGCGGGGGGGCTCGAGGAGCTGTTTTTT
CDR3: CASSLLAGGLEELFF
J: TRBJ2-2
V: TRBV5-6
size: -
length: 15
D: TRBD2

DNA: TGCGCCAGCAGCCAAGAACGGGCTGGAAACACCATATATTTT
CDR3: CASSQERAGNTIYF
J: TRBJ1-3
V: TRBV4-1
size: -
length: 14
D: -

DNA: TGTGCCAGCAGCTTAGTTAGTTACGAGCAGTACTTC
CDR3: CASSLVSYEQYF
J: TRBJ2-7
V: TRBV7-2
size: -
length: 12
D: -

DNA: TGCGCCAGCAGCCAAAAGAGCCTCGGCCGGGGGGCGGGCGAGCAGTACTTC
CDR3: CASSQKSLGRGAGEQYF
J: TRBJ2-7
V: TRBV4-1
size: once
length: 17
D: -

DNA: TGTGCCAGCAGTTTCGTCGTGTGGGGGGATGAAAAACTGTTTTTT
CDR3: CASSFVVWGDEKLFF
J: TRBJ1-4
V: TRBV28
size: -
length: 15
D: -

DNA: TGTGCCAGTACTAATAGCGAAGGGTTATATAATAAGCAGTTCTTC
CDR3: CASTNSEGLYNKQFF
J: TRBJ2-1
V: TRBV19
size: -
length: 15
D: -

DNA: TGTGCCAGCAGCTCAATATCCCCAGGCGTGACCCCGAACACCGGGGAGCTGTTTTTT
CDR3: CASSSISPGVTPNTGELFF
J: TRBJ2-2
V: TRBV7-9
size: -
length: 19
D: -